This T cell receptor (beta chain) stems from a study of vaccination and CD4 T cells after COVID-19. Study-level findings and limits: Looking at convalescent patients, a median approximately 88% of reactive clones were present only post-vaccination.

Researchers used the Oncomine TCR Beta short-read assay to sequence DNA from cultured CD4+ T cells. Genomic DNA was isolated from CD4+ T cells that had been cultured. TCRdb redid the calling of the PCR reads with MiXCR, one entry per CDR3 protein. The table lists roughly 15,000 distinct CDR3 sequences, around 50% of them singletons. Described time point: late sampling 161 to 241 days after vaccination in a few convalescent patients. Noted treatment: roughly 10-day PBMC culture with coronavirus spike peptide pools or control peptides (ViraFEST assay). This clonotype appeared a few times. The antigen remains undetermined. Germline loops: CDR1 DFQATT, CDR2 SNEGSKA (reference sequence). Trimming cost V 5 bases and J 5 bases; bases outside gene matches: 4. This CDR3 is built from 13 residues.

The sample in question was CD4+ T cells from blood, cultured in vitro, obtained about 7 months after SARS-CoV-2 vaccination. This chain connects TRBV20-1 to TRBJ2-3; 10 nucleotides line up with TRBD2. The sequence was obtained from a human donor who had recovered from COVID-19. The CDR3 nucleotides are TGCAGTGCTGCAGCGGGGGGGAAAGATACGCAGTATTTT. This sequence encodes CSAAAGGKDTQYF.